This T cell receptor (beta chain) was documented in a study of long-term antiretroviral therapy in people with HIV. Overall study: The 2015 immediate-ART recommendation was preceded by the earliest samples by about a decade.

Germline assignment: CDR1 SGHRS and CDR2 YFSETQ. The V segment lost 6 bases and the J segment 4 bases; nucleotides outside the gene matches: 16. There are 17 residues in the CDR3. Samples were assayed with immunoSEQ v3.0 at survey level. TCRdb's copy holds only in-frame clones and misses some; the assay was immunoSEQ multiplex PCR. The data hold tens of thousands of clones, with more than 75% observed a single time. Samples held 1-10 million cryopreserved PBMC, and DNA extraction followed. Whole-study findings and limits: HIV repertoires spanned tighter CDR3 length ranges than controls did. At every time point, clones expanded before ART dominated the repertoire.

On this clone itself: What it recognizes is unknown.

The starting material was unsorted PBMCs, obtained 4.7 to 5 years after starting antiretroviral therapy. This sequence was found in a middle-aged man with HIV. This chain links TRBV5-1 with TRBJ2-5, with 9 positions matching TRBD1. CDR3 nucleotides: TGCGCCAGCAACTCGGGGTTAGGGACAGGGTCATTAGAGACCCAGTACTTC. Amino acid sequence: CASNSGLGTGSLETQYF.